This section outlines one TCR beta chain sequence together with its context. This entry is derived from a study of blood T cell repertoires in COVID-19. Clones were read by immunoSEQ multiplex PCR, and TCRdb kept only the in-frame ones, dropping some. The repertoire holds around 200,000 clones, with roughly 80% as singletons. V gave up 5 bases and J gave up 2 bases, with 12 bases separating them. CDR1 is ENHRY, CDR2 SYGVKD, per germline. This CDR3 spans 14 amino acids. The sample was peripheral blood. This receptor was obtained from a human donor in a cohort sampled during active COVID-19. This chain joins TRBV10-3 and TRBJ1-1; perhaps TRBD1 as D (5 bases). CDR3 sequence (DNA): TGTGCCATCAGTACACTGGGGGGAAACACTGAAGCTTTCTTT. Translation gives CAISTLGGNTEAFF.